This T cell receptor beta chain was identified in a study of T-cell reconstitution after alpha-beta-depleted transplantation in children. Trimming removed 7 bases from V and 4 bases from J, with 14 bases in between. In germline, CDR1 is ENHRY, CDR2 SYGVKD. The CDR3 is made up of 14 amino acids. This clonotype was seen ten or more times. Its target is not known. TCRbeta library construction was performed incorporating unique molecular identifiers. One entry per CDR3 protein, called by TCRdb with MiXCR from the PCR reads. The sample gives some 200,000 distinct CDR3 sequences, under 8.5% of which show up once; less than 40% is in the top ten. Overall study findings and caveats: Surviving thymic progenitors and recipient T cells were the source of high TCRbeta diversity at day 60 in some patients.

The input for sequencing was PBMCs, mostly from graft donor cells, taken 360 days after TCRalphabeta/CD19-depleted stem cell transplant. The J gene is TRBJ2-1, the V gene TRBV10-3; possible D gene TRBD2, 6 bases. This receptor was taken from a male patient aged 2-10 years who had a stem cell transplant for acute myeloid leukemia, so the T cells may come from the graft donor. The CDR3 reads CAITRGMLYNEQFF. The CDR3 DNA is TGTGCCATCACACGGGGGATGCTGTACAATGAGCAGTTCTTC.